This TCR beta chain derives from a study of T cell changes during pregnancy in multiple sclerosis. Here immunoSEQ multiplex PCR was the method, and the copy in TCRdb shows in-frame clones only, minus some. The sample includes 30,000 to 50,000 clones, approximately 90% of them seen just once. The CDR3 spans 16 residues. The trim removed 0 bases at V and 6 bases at J, leaving 6 bases unmatched. Germline CDR1 is SGHTA and CDR2 is FQGNSA. The chain employs TRBV7-2 and TRBJ2-1; 9 bases match TRBD2. The material sequenced was CD4+ T cells from peripheral blood mononuclear cells, taken in the third trimester of pregnancy. The TCR originated in a female donor in good health, enrolled as a control in a pregnancy study. CDR3 in amino acids: CASSLAQLSGSNEQFF. The CDR3 nucleotides read TGTGCCAGCAGCTTAGCCCAGCTTAGCGGGAGCAATGAGCAGTTCTTC.